What follows are 19 T cell receptor beta chains derived from one specimen sequenced in a study of regulatory T cells in long-lasting Graves disease. Time point denoted: persistent/refractory GD, antithyroid drugs over 5 years with positive TRAb. Generation of the TCR library employed RNA extracted from PBMCs. CDR3 regions were amplified by Arm-PCR using iRepertoire HTBI primers to build TCR beta libraries. TCRdb re-analysed the multiplex PCR reads in MiXCR, keeping a single row per CDR3 protein. The table includes roughly 470,000 distinct CDR3 sequences, around 21% detected once. The input for sequencing was peripheral blood mononuclear cells (PBMCs), taken when the disease was refractory, from a patient treated with antithyroid drugs. The receptor set was obtained from a female donor with Graves disease.

The chain employs TRBV20-1 and TRBJ2-7; 10 bases are a match to TRBD2. The CDR3 runs 18 residues. Germline V gene lookup returns CDR1 DFQATT and CDR2 SNEGSKA (reference sequence). The V segment lost 3 bases and the J segment 1 base; nucleotides outside the gene matches: 15. The CDR3 region has the DNA TGCAGTGCTAGTGGTCTCGGAGTAGCGGGAGGCCCGTCCTACGAGCAGTACTTC. It codes for CSASGLGVAGGPSYEQYF.

V gene TRBV7-2 combines with J gene TRBJ2-7, with TRBD1 matching 8 bases. The germline CDR1 and CDR2 sequences are SGHTA and FQGNSA. The CDR3 runs 14 residues. The V and J ends lost 5 bases and 4 bases, in that order; junction bases with no gene match: 7. DNA for the CDR3: TGTGCCAGCAGCAATCGACAGGGGAGGTACGAGCAGTACTTC. It translates to CASSNRQGRYEQYF.

This clonotype has ten or more counts. V is TRBV29-1 and J is TRBJ1-1; D is unclear. The germline V gene has CDR1 SQVTM and CDR2 ANQGSEA. CDR3 length: 12 residues. V dropped 3 bases and J dropped 0 bases, with 5 bases sitting between them. The CDR3 DNA reads TGCAGCGTTGAGGTGTTGAACACTGAAGCTTTCTTT. This encodes CSVEVLNTEAFF.

This clonotype was detected once. The J gene is TRBJ2-1, the V gene TRBV6-2 or TRBV6-3; 13 nucleotides match TRBD2. Looked up from germline, CDR1 is MNHEY and CDR2 is SVGEGT. This CDR3 region has 15 residues. The junction had 5 bases not matched to a gene; V was cut back by 5 bases and J by 7 bases. CDR3 region: CASSLGLAGVNEQFF. The CDR3 nucleotides read TGTGCCAGCAGTCTAGGACTAGCGGGAGTAAATGAGCAGTTCTTC.

This clonotype was seen many times. V usage is TRBV12-3 or TRBV12-4 and J usage is TRBJ1-5; perhaps TRBD1 as D (6 bases). This CDR3 has 15 residues. Trimming took off 3 bases at V and 7 bases at J, with 16 bases between the two ends. The CDR3 region is CASSFGSGARQPQHF. In nucleotides, the CDR3 is TGTGCCAGCAGTTTTGGATCGGGGGCGAGACAGCCCCAGCATTTT.

This clonotype has at least ten counts. The rearrangement joins TRBV11-2 to TRBJ2-2, with 8 bases fitting TRBD2. Germline V gives CDR1 SGHAT, CDR2 FQNNGV. V lost 0 bases and J lost 0; bases outside the gene matches: 6. The CDR3 spans 18 residues. CDR3 sequence: CASSLDRAGGTNTGELFF. The CDR3, as DNA: TGTGCCAGCAGCTTAGATAGGGCGGGAGGAACGAACACCGGGGAGCTGTTTTTT.

In DNA, the CDR3 is TGCAGCGTTGTGGACAGGGGGAGTGGAGAGACCCAGTACTTC. This gives the protein CSVVDRGSGETQYF. This chain links TRBV29-1 with TRBJ2-5; 10 bases are shared with TRBD1. V lost 4 bases to trimming and J lost 4 bases; unmatched junction nucleotides: 6. Per the germline V gene, CDR1 is SQVTM and CDR2 is ANQGSEA. The CDR3 totals 14 residues.

Comment on this clonotype: Given a much more abundant clone one base away, this may be a read error. V is TRBV29-1 and J is TRBJ1-1; TRBD1 matches at 7 bases. CDR3 length equals 10 residues. The junction had 2 bases not matched to a gene; V was cut back by 6 bases and J by 7 bases. Germline-derived CDR1 and CDR2 are SQVTM and ANQGSEA. The CDR3 region has the DNA TGCAGCGTCGGACAGGATGAAGCTTTCTTT. Translation: CSVGQDEAFF.

About this clonotype itself: A read error may explain this, as a much larger clone is one base away. The V gene is TRBV12-3 or TRBV12-4, the J gene TRBJ1-5; D ambiguous. V dropped 6 bases and J dropped 6 bases, with 12 bases sitting between them. The CDR3 spans 13 residues. The CDR3, as DNA: TGTGCCAGCAGCATCCGGGCGGGTCAGCCCCAGCATTTT. Protein sequence: CASSIRAGQPQHF.

Concerning this clonotype: A single base separates this from a much larger clone, so it may be a read error. It is likely a read error, because the conserved phenylalanine at the end of the CDR3 is missing. This chain uses TRBV6-1 with TRBJ1-2; D not resolved. CDR1 and CDR2 (germline): MNHNS, SASEGT. The V gene lost 6 bases and the J gene lost 8 bases, with 16 bases spanning the gap. CDR3 length: 13 amino acids. The CDR3 nucleotides are TGTGCCAGCAGGCGTACGAGTGAGCGGGGCTACACCTCC. Translated, it gives CASRRTSERGYTS.

This clonotype was counted many times. The rearrangement uses TRBV27 and TRBJ1-5; 9 nucleotides align to TRBD1. V gave up 5 bases and J gave up 7 bases; unmatched junction bases: 12. Germline values: CDR1 MNHEY, CDR2 SMNVEV (reference sequence). The CDR3 consists of 16 residues. The CDR3 sequence: CASSRQGQGFGQPQHF. The CDR3 bases are TGTGCCAGCAGTCGACAAGGACAGGGGTTCGGGCAGCCCCAGCATTTT.

The chain links TRBV7-2 to TRBJ2-7; TRBD2 matches at 12 bases. Germline values: CDR1 SGHTA, CDR2 FQGNSA. The ends lost 2 bases at V and 2 bases at J; junction bases unmatched: 7. CDR3 length equals 17 residues. This CDR3 is CASSLTGTSGLAYEQYF. In DNA form, the CDR3 reads TGTGCCAGCAGCTTAACCGGGACTAGCGGGCTGGCCTACGAGCAGTACTTC.

There are many counts of this clonotype. The chain combines TRBV12-3 or TRBV12-4 with TRBJ2-7, with D hard to call. This CDR3 has 11 amino acids. Trimming removed 5 bases from V and 5 bases from J, with 7 bases in between. CDR3 in amino acids: CASSRSHEQYF. DNA of the CDR3: TGTGCCAGCAGTCGAAGCCACGAGCAGTACTTC.

This clonotype was counted many times. The rearrangement joins TRBV5-6 to TRBJ2-5, with D perhaps matching TRBD2 (6 bases). The CDR3 runs to 15 residues. In germline, CDR1 is SGHDT, CDR2 YYEEEE. V lost 0 bases and J lost 0, with 9 bases in between. This CDR3 is CASSLAGTYQETQYF. The CDR3 DNA follows: TGTGCCAGCAGCTTGGCAGGGACTTACCAAGAGACCCAGTACTTC.

This clonotype was seen many times. The chain employs TRBV6-1 and TRBJ2-7; D may match TRBD1 or TRBD2 (5 bases each). With 6 bases removed from V and 0 bases from J, the gap between germline ends came to 18 bases. The germline V gene encodes CDR1 MNHNS and CDR2 SASEGT. The CDR3 loop spans 16 amino acids. The CDR3: CASRPGTEPFSYEQYF. The CDR3 DNA reads TGTGCCAGCAGACCCGGGACGGAACCCTTCTCCTACGAGCAGTACTTC.

This clonotype has at least ten counts. The rearrangement links TRBV11-2 to TRBJ2-7; D gene ambiguous. Trimming took 1 base from V and 12 from J, leaving 13 bases between them. Germline-derived CDR1 and CDR2 are SGHAT and FQNNGV. CDR3 length: 12 residues. The CDR3 DNA reads TGTGCCAGCAGCTTAGCCGGTAGTGTTCTGTACTTC. Translating gives CASSLAGSVLYF. Using reference TRBV11-2 and TRBJ2-7 for the parts outside the CDR3, the full variable domain is EAGVAQSPRYKIIEKRQSVAFWCNPISGHATLYWYQQILGQGPKLLIQFQNNGVVDDSQLPKDRFSAERLKGVDSTLKIQPAKLEDSAVYLCASSLAGSVLYFGPGTRLTVT.

Many counts were recorded for this clonotype. The chain combines TRBV6-9 with TRBJ1-1; unclear D gene. The CDR3 totals 14 residues. Germline V gene sequence: CDR1 MNHGY, CDR2 SVAAGI. V lost 6 bases and J lost 1, with 12 bases in between. The CDR3 here is CASSIGLPNTEAFF. The CDR3 nucleotides read TGTGCCAGCAGCATCGGACTACCGAACACTGAAGCTTTCTTT.

Ten or more counts support this clonotype. At one end the junction does not follow the germline gene, possibly because of a read error. This chain links TRBV4-1 with TRBJ1-1; maybe TRBD1 (5 bases). The CDR3 runs to 12 residues. Germline CDR1 MGHRA, CDR2 YSYEKL. CDR3: CASSQGFTEAFF. In DNA, the CDR3 is TGTGCCAGCAGTCAGGGATTCACTGAAGCTTTCTTT.

This clonotype was observed a few times. Relative to the germline gene, one junction end is altered; a read error may explain this. This chain uses TRBV4-1 with TRBJ1-1; maybe TRBD1 (5 bases). The CDR3 totals 14 residues. Germline V gene data show CDR1 as MGHRA and CDR2 as YSYEKL. In DNA form, the CDR3 reads TGCGCCAGCAGCCAGCCGGGGGTGAAGACTGAAGCTTTCTTT. It encodes CASSQPGVKTEAFF.